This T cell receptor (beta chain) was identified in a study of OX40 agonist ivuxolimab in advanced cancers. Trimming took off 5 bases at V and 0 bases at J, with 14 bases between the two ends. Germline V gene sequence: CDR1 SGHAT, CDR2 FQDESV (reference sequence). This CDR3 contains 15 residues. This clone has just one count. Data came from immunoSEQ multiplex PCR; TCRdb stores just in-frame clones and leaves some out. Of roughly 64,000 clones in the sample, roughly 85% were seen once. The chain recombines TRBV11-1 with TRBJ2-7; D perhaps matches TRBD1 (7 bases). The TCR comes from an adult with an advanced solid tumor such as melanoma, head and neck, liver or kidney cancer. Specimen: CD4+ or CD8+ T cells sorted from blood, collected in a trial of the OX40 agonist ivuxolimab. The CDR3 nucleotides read TGTGCCAGCAGCCCCAGGGGGGAATCCTCCTACGAGCAGTACTTC. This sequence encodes CASSPRGESSYEQYF.